This record covers a single TCR beta chain. The sample originates from a study of blood T cell repertoires in COVID-19. V gave up 4 bases and J gave up 5 bases; unmatched junction bases: 10. Germline assignment: CDR1 LNHNV and CDR2 YYDKDF (reference sequence). CDR3 length: 17 amino acids. Original methodology: Amplified reference gene primers provided the basis for estimating nucleated cell counts. The assay was immunoSEQ multiplex PCR, and TCRdb's table has in-frame clones only and misses some. The V and J calls and clone size come from that table; D and trimming were worked out from the DNA. The data show 250,000 to 300,000 clones, about 86% seen once.

The rearrangement uses TRBV15 and TRBJ2-2, with TRBD2 identical over 10 bases. The clonotype comes from a man between 18 and 29 years old with active or convalescent COVID-19. Source material: peripheral blood. The CDR3 reads CATSIDLGTSVTGELFF. CDR3 DNA sequence: TGTGCCACCAGCATTGATTTGGGGACTAGCGTTACCGGGGAGCTGTTTTTT.